These 6 T cell receptor beta chains originate from one sample sequenced in a study of blood T cell repertoires in COVID-19. The assay was immunoSEQ multiplex PCR, and TCRdb's table has in-frame clones only and misses some. The sample has under 100,000 clones; approximately 82% are singletons. The sequenced material came from peripheral blood. The receptors derive from a man between 60 and 75 years old with acute or convalescent COVID-19.

The rearrangement joins TRBV7-8 to TRBJ2-7; 8 positions match TRBD1. Trimming took 3 bases from V and 3 from J; bases not matched to a gene: 10. Germline V gene sequence: CDR1 SGHVS, CDR2 FQNEAQ. The CDR3 has 16 residues. The CDR3 protein is CASSFSGGTGVYEQYF. CDR3 nucleotides: TGTGCCAGCAGCTTTTCCGGCGGGACAGGAGTCTACGAGCAGTACTTC.

This sequence joins TRBV7-8 and TRBJ2-1; TRBD2 aligns across 8 bases. V lost 2 bases and J lost 7; bases outside the gene matches: 1. Germline CDR1 is SGHVS and CDR2 is FQNEAQ. The CDR3 covers 13 residues. CDR3 DNA: TGTGCCAGCAGCTTACCGGGGGGGAATGAGCAGTTCTTC. Translating gives CASSLPGGNEQFF. The full variable domain, in which reference TRBV7-8 and TRBJ2-1 provide the parts outside the CDR3, is GAGVSQSPRYKVAKRGQDVALRCDPISGHVSLFWYQQALGQGPEFLTYFQNEAQLDKSGLPSDRFFAERPEGSVSTLKIQRTQQEDSAVYLCASSLPGGNEQFFGPGTRLTVL.

Remarks on this clone: The junction differs from germline at one of its ends, possibly a read error. This chain connects TRBV7-2 to TRBJ2-2; the D gene is possibly TRBD2 (5 bases). The CDR3 spans 17 residues. Germline CDR1 SGHTA, CDR2 FQGNSA. The CDR3 DNA reads as TGTGCCAGCAGCCCCCAAGGGATGGGGAGACGGACCGAGGAGCTGTTTTTT. It yields the protein CASSPQGMGRRTEELFF. Full variable domain (rest looked up from reference TRBV7-2 and TRBJ2-2): GAGVSQSPSNKVTEKGKDVELRCDPISGHTALYWYRQSLGQGLEFLIYFQGNSAPDKSGLPSDRFSAERTGGSVSTLTIQRTQQEDSAVYLCASSPQGMGRRTEELFFGEGSRLTVL.

Here the CDR3 DNA reads TGTGCCAGCAGCCCGGGGGGAGGGGCCCTCTCTGGGGCCAACGTCCTGACTTTC. This translates into CASSPGGGALSGANVLTF. The chain couples TRBV7-3 to TRBJ2-6, with 7 bases lining up with TRBD2. The CDR3 has 18 amino acids. The germline V gene has CDR1 SGHTA and CDR2 FQGTGA. Losses at the gene ends were 5 bases for V and 0 bases for J; bases not matched to a gene: 10.

V and J are TRBV5-1 and TRBJ2-1, with 8 nucleotides matching TRBD2. Unmatched junction bases numbered 10, after V lost 0 bases and J lost 8 bases. The V gene's germline CDR1 is SGHRS and CDR2 YFSETQ. This CDR3 is 16 amino acids long. Here the CDR3 reads CASSLVPGGPGDEQFF. The DNA of the CDR3 is TGCGCCAGCAGCTTGGTTCCGGGAGGGCCGGGCGATGAGCAGTTCTTC. The full variable domain, its missing parts supplied by reference TRBV5-1 and TRBJ2-1, is KAGVTQTPRYLIKTRGQQVTLSCSPISGHRSVSWYQQTPGQGLQFLFEYFSETQRNKGNFPGRFSGRQFSNSRSEMNVSTLELGDSALYLCASSLVPGGPGDEQFFGPGTRLTVL.

A single count supports this clone. J is TRBJ2-7 and V is TRBV10-3; possibly TRBD1 for D (6 bases). This CDR3 is built from 12 residues. Germline loops: CDR1 ENHRY, CDR2 SYGVKD. V lost 8 bases and J lost 2, with 10 bases in between. CDR3 sequence reads: CAISRGTYEQYF. CDR3 DNA sequence: TGTGCCATCTCCAGGGGAACCTACGAGCAGTACTTC.